This entry is about one T cell receptor (beta chain). This sample was taken from a study of T cell changes during pregnancy in multiple sclerosis. Sequencing used immunoSEQ multiplex PCR; TCRdb keeps in-frame clones, though not all of them. The sample yields 50,000 or so clones, over 80% seen once. Germline lookup yields CDR1 ENHRY and CDR2 SYGVKD. V was cut by 3 bases and J by 9 bases, with 20 bases left in between. CDR3 size: 15 residues. This chain links TRBV10-3 with TRBJ1-2, with D perhaps matching TRBD1 (5 bases). The TCR sequence derives from a female donor with multiple sclerosis, enrolled in a pregnancy study. Material: CD4+ T cells from peripheral blood mononuclear cells, obtained in the third trimester of pregnancy. DNA of the CDR3: TGTGCCATCAGTGAAGGCGGAGGGGAGGTCGTCAGCTACACCTTC. This encodes CAISEGGGEVVSYTF.